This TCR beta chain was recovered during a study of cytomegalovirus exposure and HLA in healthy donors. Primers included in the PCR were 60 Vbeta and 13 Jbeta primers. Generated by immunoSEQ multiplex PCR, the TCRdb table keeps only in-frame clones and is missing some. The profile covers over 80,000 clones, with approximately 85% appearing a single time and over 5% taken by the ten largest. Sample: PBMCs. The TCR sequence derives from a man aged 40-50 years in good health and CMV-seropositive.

The CDR3 reads CASTISGGASFDTQYF. CDR3 nucleotides: TGTGCCAGCACCATTAGCGGGGGGGCCAGCTTTGATACGCAGTATTTT. This chain connects TRBV28 to TRBJ2-3; TRBD2 agrees at 11 bases. The V segment lost 7 bases and the J segment 6 bases; nucleotides outside the gene matches: 12. CDR3 length: 16 residues. Per germline, CDR1 MDHEN and CDR2 SYDVKM.